The present entry profiles one T cell receptor (beta chain) with its context. Its antigen specificity is not known. Per-nucleotide qualities are absent, and no much larger clonotype sits a single base away. The data were taken from a study of naive and memory T cell subsets (TCRdb year 2017). Broadly, across the study: According to the figure summarizing the samples, there were around ten blood donors, 7 tuberculin skin test biopsies and 3 saline control biopsies. PCR2 was typically run as a SYBR Green qPCR and stopped at a set threshold, although low-input samples could use end-point PCR of around 6 cycles instead. Broader findings and caveats from the paper: The RNA-based method was acknowledged as potentially sensitive to TCR transcript changes with T cell activation and differentiation.

The study reported a robust and sensitive protocol to amplify, sequence and analyze TCRs, based on 3' ligation of a UMI-containing oligonucleotide to TCR cDNA. Whole blood analysis involved drawing over 2 ml of peripheral blood from adult healthy volunteers into Tempus tubes and then extracting RNA following the manufacturer's instructions. Before reverse transcription, total RNA that had not been cell sorted was treated with RQ1 DNase, with a target input of about 1 to 1000 ng. Libraries were prepared from skin biopsies and whole blood so that pipeline robustness could be tested in samples in which T cells form a minority population. Inclusive of the bounding cysteine and phenylalanine, the CDR3 is 13 residues long. The sequence is cut down to CDR3 DNA, 39 bases in frame from base 1. The germline V gene (reference sequence) gives CDR1 as MNHNY and CDR2 as SVGAGI. V is trimmed back by 5 bases and J by 10 bases, and the junction contains 5 bases that no gene match accounts for.

Library creation used 5' RACE. The ligated cDNA was amplified in four rounds of PCR with nested alpha and beta constant region primers together with the SP2 primer. For the blood and skin samples, TCR RNA was reverse transcribed with SuperScript IV using primers for the alpha and beta constant regions. T4 RNA ligase 1 was used to ligate an oligonucleotide containing the Illumina SP2 primer and a UMI to the 3' end of the cDNA. The 12-nucleotide UMI was composed of two random hexamers separated by an eight-base spacer, which was included to prevent hairpin formation. From the second PCR onward, TCR alpha and beta chain libraries were processed separately, and dual indexing was applied for multiplexing. After pooling, the indexed libraries were analyzed by capillary electrophoresis and sequenced on either an Illumina MiSeq or NextSeq. Libraries were spiked with PhiX DNA at roughly 5-7.5% so that base diversity was increased and cluster recognition was improved. Per the original workflow: UMIs were extracted from read 2 by Demultiplexor and combined with the TCR sequence from read 1, and reads were split according to sample indices. Decombinator identified V and J genes and V-J junctions, assigning each TCR a five-part identifier including V and J deletions. UMIs were used by Collapsinator to correct sequencing errors and PCR amplification heterogeneity, so that a UMI-based abundance was obtained for each TCR. Identifiers were converted to nucleotide sequence by CDR3Translator and translated to amino acids, and CDR3 regions were extracted on the basis of terminal motifs. After normalization to the amount of input RNA, the error-corrected alpha and beta TCR counts from blood and from skin were compared. TCRdb trimmed public reads at Q25 via fastp, called clones via MiXCR and kept in-frame beta chains. Each CDR3 protein gets just one entry, which takes the most common genes and DNA from the rows behind it. None of the V and J calls come from the authors' own analysis; TCRdb made them. Counted in this sample were tens of thousands of distinct CDR3 sequences; about 4.5% of them appeared once. The ten largest clones represent around 0.8% of the sample.

This TCR derives from a female donor in good health. The rearranged segments are TRBV6-6 and TRBJ1-3; TRBD1 matches 10 bases in the middle. The nucleotide sequence reads as follows: TGTGCCAGCAGTCTTCGGACAGGGGGAACCATATATTTT. It translates as CASSLRTGGTIYF.